This entry features one T cell receptor (beta chain) sequence. What it binds is not known. The V end was cut by 1 base, the J end by 0 bases, with 12 bases between. This CDR3 region has 15 residues. The germline gives CDR1 SQVTM, CDR2 ANQGSEA. This sample stems from a study of Ad26.COV2.S vaccination and SARS-CoV-2 variants. Treatment noted: around 19 received Ad26.COV2.S at low or high dose, single or two shots; 5 received placebo; per-sample allocation not given. Specimens were obtained on day 63 following the first vaccine or placebo injection. Wuhan-strain spike was delivered by a replication-incompetent Ad26 vector. Overall study findings and caveats: There was reportedly substantial breadth in spike-specific CD8+ and CD4+ T cell responses after vaccination.

Data came from immunoSEQ multiplex PCR; TCRdb stores just in-frame clones and leaves some out. The table includes approximately 410,000 clones, around 92% detected once. The TCR was taken from a person between 18 and 59 years old who received the Ad26.COV2.S COVID-19 vaccine or a placebo. The J gene is TRBJ1-1, the V gene TRBV29-1, with D possibly matching TRBD1 (6 bases). The sequenced sample was peripheral blood, obtained in a trial of Ad26.COV2.S vaccine versus placebo. The CDR3 DNA reads TGCAGCGTTGAAGGCAGGGGAGGGATGAACACTGAAGCTTTCTTT. Translated: CSVEGRGGMNTEAFF. Full variable domain (rest looked up from reference TRBV29-1 and TRBJ1-1): SAVISQKPSRDICQRGTSLTIQCQVDSQVTMMFWYRQQPGQSLTLIATANQGSEATYESGFVIDKFPISRPNLTFSTLTVSNMSPEDSSIYLCSVEGRGGMNTEAFFGQGTRLTVV.